The source of this T cell receptor beta chain is a study of shared clonotypes between healthy human individuals. Overall study findings and caveats: When compared with the clonotypes that were shared by all four sorted-subset donors, the non-shared clonotypes turned out to have lower generation probabilities.

Assay execution proceeded at the deep level. The table came from immunoSEQ multiplex PCR; TCRdb's copy has only in-frame clones and leaves some out. The data contain approximately 620,000 clones, more than 95% of them singletons. Division of CD4+ cells produced a CD45RA+ naive subset and a CD45RA-negative memory subset. Regarding this clone: Its antigen remains unknown.

Sequencing was carried out using naive CD4+ T cells sorted from blood. Subset specified: CD45RA+ positively selected. The origin of this receptor is a woman between 25 and 40 years old in good health.

CDR3 nucleotide sequence: TGTGCCTGGAGGGGGCAGGGCTACACTGAAGCTTTCTTT. Its protein product is CAWRGQGYTEAFF. The chain recombines TRBV30 with TRBJ1-1, with TRBD1 as a possible D gene (5 bases). Trimming removed 3 bases at V and 3 bases at J, with 11 bases between. The CDR3 is 13 amino acids. The germline V gene has CDR1 GTSNPN and CDR2 SVGIG (reference sequence).